These 29 T cell receptor beta chains share one sample of origin, sequenced in a study of long-term antiretroviral therapy in people with HIV. The run of the v3.0 immunoSEQ assay was at survey level. Measured with immunoSEQ multiplex PCR; TCRdb has only the in-frame clones, and not every one. In the table there are approximately 35,000 clones, around 78% of which are singletons. The source material was unsorted PBMCs, sampled 3.1 years after starting antiretroviral therapy. These receptors originate from a woman aged 45-65 years with HIV.

CDR3 in DNA: TGCGCCAGCAGCTTGGAGCAGGGTGGTGGGTCCTACAATGAGCAGTTCTTC. It is translated as CASSLEQGGGSYNEQFF. This rearrangement joins TRBV5-1 to TRBJ2-1; possible D gene TRBD1, 5 bases. The germline V gene encodes CDR1 SGHRS and CDR2 YFSETQ. There are 17 residues in the CDR3. The V end lost 0 bases, the J end lost 1 base, and 14 bases lay between the germline ends.

The gene calls are TRBV5-1 and TRBJ2-7, with D hard to call. Trimming removed 3 bases from V and 6 bases from J, with 16 bases in between. The CDR3 covers 14 residues. The germline V gene has CDR1 SGHRS and CDR2 YFSETQ. The CDR3 bases are TGCGCCAGCAGCTACCTACCCAGCCCCCCCGAGCAGTACTTC. Residues: CASSYLPSPPEQYF.

This clone was recorded once. This chain uses TRBV6-5 with TRBJ2-7; 8 bases match TRBD2. The CDR3 sequence is 15 residues long. CDR1 and CDR2 from the germline V gene are MNHEY and SVGAGI. V lost 5 bases to trimming and J lost 3 bases; unmatched junction nucleotides: 9. The CDR3 DNA sequence: TGTGCCAGCAGTGGAGGGACTAGTATTGTCTACGAGCAGTACTTC. Translating it yields CASSGGTSIVYEQYF.

This clone was picked up a small number of times. This sequence joins TRBV4-2 and TRBJ1-3, with D possibly TRBD1 on 5 matching bases. V was pared by 0 bases and J by 0 bases, with 9 bases between. CDR1 and CDR2 (germline): LGHNA, YNFKEQ. CDR3 length equals 16 residues. Here the CDR3 DNA reads TGTGCCAGCAGCCAAGATCGGGGGGACTCTGGAAACACCATATATTTT. Protein: CASSQDRGDSGNTIYF.

The rearrangement uses TRBV27 and TRBJ2-2; a possible D gene is TRBD2 (5 bases). The length of the CDR3 is 13 residues. Deletions cut 6 bases from V and 13 bases from J, with 18 bases between. CDR1 and CDR2 from the germline V gene are MNHEY and SMNVEV (reference sequence). CDR3 in DNA: TGTGCCAGCAGGAGCGGCGGGCGGTTAGGGCTGTTTTTT. It specifies CASRSGGRLGLFF.

V is TRBV5-5 and J is TRBJ1-3; D gene unclear. The CDR3 covers 14 residues. Trimming shortened V by 7 bases and J by 5 bases, and 16 bases separated the two germline ends. From germline, CDR1 is SGHKS and CDR2 YYEKEE (reference sequence). CDR3 loop: CASAAVPERNTIYF. DNA for the CDR3: TGTGCCAGCGCCGCAGTCCCCGAACGAAACACCATATATTTT. Full variable domain (outside the CDR3, taken from reference TRBV5-5 and TRBJ1-3): DAGVTQSPTHLIKTRGQQVTLRCSPISGHKSVSWYQQVLGQGPQFIFQYYEKEERGRGNFPDRFSARQFPNYSSELNVNALLLGDSALYLCASAAVPERNTIYFGEGSWLTVV.

The chain carries TRBV9 and TRBJ1-2; D is uncertain. V lost 10 bases and J 7 bases, leaving 8 bases between the germline ends. Germline CDR1 is SGDLS and CDR2 is YYNGEE. This CDR3 comprises 9 residues. DNA for the CDR3: TGTGCCCGCCCGGGTGGCTACACCTTC. It encodes CARPGGYTF.

This chain uses TRBV18 with TRBJ1-2, with TRBD1 identical over 7 bases. Germline CDR1 KGHSH, CDR2 LQKENI. The V and J ends lost 3 bases and 5 bases, in that order; junction bases with no gene match: 9. There are 15 residues in the CDR3. CDR3 region: CASSPRTGTAYGYTF. Written as DNA, the CDR3 is TGTGCCAGCTCACCCAGAACCGGGACAGCTTATGGCTACACCTTC.

In its sample, this clone was seen a few times. The V call is TRBV10-1, the J call TRBJ1-5, with a possible D match to TRBD1 (5 bases). Germline CDR1 is WNHNN and CDR2 is SYGVQD (reference sequence). Trimming pared 5 bases from V and 0 bases from J, leaving 20 bases between. CDR3 size: 18 residues. In DNA, the CDR3 is TGCGCCAGCAGTCCAAACAGAATACAGGAGAATAGCAATCAGCCCCAGCATTTT. Amino acid sequence: CASSPNRIQENSNQPQHF.

CDR3 sequence reads: CASRVTGGRNYGYTF. The CDR3 coding sequence is TGTGCCAGCAGAGTTACTGGGGGGCGCAACTATGGCTACACCTTC. This rearrangement joins TRBV28 to TRBJ1-2; a weak D match, TRBD1 (6 bases). Germline V gives CDR1 MDHEN, CDR2 SYDVKM. Trimming took 6 bases from V and 2 from J, leaving 16 bases between them. The CDR3 totals 15 residues.

This chain links TRBV7-9 with TRBJ2-5; maybe TRBD1 (6 bases). The CDR3 is 14 residues long. The germline V and J ends were trimmed by 6 bases and 0 bases, with 11 bases remaining between them. CDR1 and CDR2 (germline): SEHNR, FQNEAQ (reference sequence). The CDR3: CASRQQGNQETQYF. The DNA of the CDR3 is TGTGCCAGCAGACAACAGGGAAACCAAGAGACCCAGTACTTC.

The chain uses TRBV7-2 and TRBJ1-3; 11 nucleotides line up with TRBD1. Germline V gene data show CDR1 as SGHTA and CDR2 as FQGNSA. V dropped 3 bases and J dropped 13; count of bases not matched to a gene: 14. The CDR3 has 16 amino acids. Here the CDR3 DNA reads TGTGCCAGCAGCTTTACCAGACCGGGACAGGGGGGAATTATATATTTT. Protein: CASSFTRPGQGGIIYF.

This clone turned up a few times. This chain joins TRBV7-6 and TRBJ2-2; 10 bases match TRBD1. The junction had 9 bases not matched to a gene; V was cut back by 4 bases and J by 7 bases. The CDR3 runs 16 residues. Germline CDR1 is SGHVS and CDR2 is FNYEAQ. CDR3 sequence reads: CASSSRDRGRGGELFF. The CDR3 nucleotides are TGTGCCAGCAGCTCGCGGGACAGGGGCCGCGGCGGGGAGCTGTTTTTT.

This rearrangement joins TRBV9 to TRBJ1-3; no definite D call. Per germline, CDR1 SGDLS and CDR2 YYNGEE. The V gene lost 9 bases and the J gene lost 0 bases, with 25 bases spanning the gap. CDR3 length: 18 amino acids. The CDR3 DNA is TGTGCCACCCAGAAGGGCCCAAATCAGGAGAGCTCTGGAAACACCATATATTTT. Its translation: CATQKGPNQESSGNTIYF.

This clone has a handful of counts. V gene TRBV27 combines with J gene TRBJ1-5; D is unclear. CDR3 size: 14 residues. V shed 3 bases and J shed 0 bases, with 6 bases lying between them. Germline V gene lookup returns CDR1 MNHEY and CDR2 SMNVEV (reference sequence). The CDR3, as DNA: TGTGCCAGCAGTTTGGGTAATAGCAATCAGCCCCAGCATTTT. Encoded protein: CASSLGNSNQPQHF.

The chain is built from TRBV27 and TRBJ1-2; D remains unclear. Germline V lookup: CDR1 MNHEY, CDR2 SMNVEV (reference sequence). Deletions cut 3 bases from V and 0 bases from J, with 8 bases between. The CDR3 is made up of 14 amino acids. The CDR3 region is CASSFAVSNYGYTF. As DNA, the CDR3 is TGTGCCAGCAGTTTCGCAGTCTCTAACTATGGCTACACCTTC.

The chain uses TRBV4-2 and TRBJ1-4; D gene unclear. The CDR3 consists of 15 residues. CDR1 is LGHNA and CDR2 is YNFKEQ in the germline V gene. Trimming shortened V by 1 base and J by 8 bases, and 14 bases separated the two germline ends. As DNA, the CDR3 is TGTGCCAGCAGCCAAGTCCCGGTCGGGTGGGAAAAACTGTTTTTT. It yields the protein CASSQVPVGWEKLFF.

The chain uses TRBV28 and TRBJ1-2; tentative D call: TRBD1 (6 bases). The length of the CDR3 is 16 residues. Germline V gene lookup returns CDR1 MDHEN and CDR2 SYDVKM. Trimming cost V 5 bases and J 4 bases, with 20 bases left between them. The CDR3 DNA sequence: TGTGCCAGCAGTGGGTTTCGGGACACCTTCGTCTATGGCTACACCTTC. Amino acid sequence: CASSGFRDTFVYGYTF.

This clone turned up a few times. The CDR3 region is CASSLRTGEGWGYTF. DNA of the CDR3: TGCGCCAGCAGCCTACGGACAGGGGAAGGATGGGGCTACACCTTC. J is TRBJ1-2 and V is TRBV5-1, with TRBD1 matching 9 bases. The CDR3 loop spans 15 amino acids. The V gene's germline CDR1 is SGHRS and CDR2 YFSETQ. V shed 4 bases and J 8 bases; nucleotides not matched to a gene: 12.

The V call is TRBV5-1, the J call TRBJ1-2; D is perhaps TRBD1 (5 bases). V was trimmed by 0 bases and J by 4 bases, leaving 10 bases between them. The CDR3 runs to 14 residues. CDR1 is SGHRS, CDR2 YFSETQ, per germline. CDR3 protein: CASSLGGAGYGYTF. The CDR3 DNA sequence: TGCGCCAGCAGCTTGGGTGGGGCAGGCTATGGCTACACCTTC.

The rearrangement links TRBV5-6 to TRBJ2-2, with D possibly being TRBD1 or TRBD2 (6 bases each). The CDR3 runs to 14 residues. Germline lookup yields CDR1 SGHDT and CDR2 YYEEEE. The ends were cut back, 4 bases at V and 5 bases at J, with 12 bases in the middle. This CDR3 is CASSGQGGTGELFF. CDR3 nucleotides: TGTGCCAGCAGCGGTCAAGGGGGGACCGGGGAGCTGTTTTTT.

V is TRBV28 and J is TRBJ1-1, with 9 positions matching TRBD1. J was trimmed by 6 bases and V by 0 bases; bases with no gene match: 5. The length of the CDR3 is 15 residues. Germline V gene sequence: CDR1 MDHEN, CDR2 SYDVKM. CDR3 amino acids: CASSLWGQGWAEAFF. For the CDR3, the DNA is TGTGCCAGCAGTTTATGGGGACAGGGTTGGGCTGAAGCTTTCTTT. Full variable domain (rest looked up from reference TRBV28 and TRBJ1-1): DVKVTQSSRYLVKRTGEKVFLECVQDMDHENMFWYRQDPGLGLRLIYFSYDVKMKEKGDIPEGYSVSREKKERFSLILESASTNQTSMYLCASSLWGQGWAEAFFGQGTRLTVV.

V and J are TRBV18 and TRBJ2-1; D is undetermined. Germline V gene data show CDR1 as KGHSH and CDR2 as LQKENI. V gave up 3 bases and J gave up 2 bases, with 11 bases separating them. CDR3 size: 15 residues. CDR3 in DNA: TGTGCCAGCTCACCGCAGGTAGGGCCCTACAATGAGCAGTTCTTC. As protein: CASSPQVGPYNEQFF.

The chain joins TRBV18 to TRBJ2-3; D gene ambiguous. The CDR3 is made up of 15 amino acids. Germline assignment: CDR1 KGHSH and CDR2 LQKENI. V lost 5 bases and J lost 3, with 15 bases in between. CDR3 residues: CASSAGLKRTDTQYF. The CDR3 region has the DNA TGTGCCAGCTCAGCCGGGCTGAAAAGGACAGATACGCAGTATTTT. Full variable domain (missing parts from reference TRBV18 and TRBJ2-3): NAGVMQNPRHLVRRRGQEARLRCSPMKGHSHVYWYRQLPEEGLKFMVYLQKENIIDESGMPKERFSAEFPKEGPSILRIQQVVRGDSAAYFCASSAGLKRTDTQYFGPGTRLTVL.

The chain combines TRBV5-6 with TRBJ2-3; D possibly corresponds to TRBD2 (5 bases). This CDR3 spans 16 amino acids. V was cut by 7 bases and J by 2 bases, with 20 bases left in between. Germline V gives CDR1 SGHDT, CDR2 YYEEEE. The chain's CDR3 is CASRLRRTRITDTQYF. The CDR3 DNA follows: TGTGCCAGCCGACTCAGGAGGACCCGAATCACAGATACGCAGTATTTT.

CDR3 bases: TGTGCCAGCAGTTTAATAGGACAGGGTATGGTAGATACGCAGTATTTT. Encoded protein: CASSLIGQGMVDTQYF. The rearrangement uses TRBV27 and TRBJ2-3, with TRBD1 matching over 8 bases. Losses at the gene ends were 2 bases for V and 5 bases for J; bases not matched to a gene: 9. The germline V gene encodes CDR1 MNHEY and CDR2 SMNVEV (reference sequence). The length of the CDR3 is 16 residues.

The gene calls are TRBV14 and TRBJ1-6; D perhaps matches TRBD1 (5 bases). The CDR3 totals 14 residues. V shed 4 bases and J shed 9 bases, with 13 bases lying between them. The germline V gene encodes CDR1 SGHDN and CDR2 FVKESK. The CDR3 coding sequence is TGTGCCAGCAGCCCTTCGATTAGGGGTTCACCCCTCCACTTT. Protein product: CASSPSIRGSPLHF.

The rearrangement links TRBV18 to TRBJ2-2; TRBD1 aligns across 10 bases. Trimming cost V 6 bases and J 4 bases; bases outside gene matches: 8. Germline V gives CDR1 KGHSH, CDR2 LQKENI. The CDR3 is 16 residues long. The CDR3 bases are TGTGCCAGCTCCCCCGGGACAGGGGAGGCCACCGGGGAGCTGTTTTTT. Residues: CASSPGTGEATGELFF.

The rearrangement joins TRBV7-9 to TRBJ2-3, with 7 bases lining up with TRBD1. CDR1 and CDR2 from the germline V gene are SEHNR and FQNEAQ (reference sequence). This CDR3 contains 14 residues. The V segment lost 6 bases and the J segment 4 bases; nucleotides outside the gene matches: 7. CDR3 coding DNA: TGTGCCAGCAGTCCGGGACAGACGGCAGATACGCAGTATTTT. Translation: CASSPGQTADTQYF.